This is a list of T cell receptor beta chains from one sample in a study of vaccination effects on CD4 cells after COVID-19. Antigen specificity for these receptors is unknown. This table comes from immunoSEQ multiplex PCR, and its TCRdb copy is limited to in-frame clones, with some not included. The repertoire includes fewer than 15,000 clones, approximately 70% of them detected once, and 33% sits in the top ten. The source material was CD4+ T cells from PBMCs cultured with HCoV-NL63 spike peptides, sampled after COVID-19 vaccination. All receptors come from a human donor who had a prior SARS-CoV-2 infection. CDR3s include the opening cysteine and the closing phenylalanine or tryptophan.

j_call v_call cdr3_aa
TRBJ2-1 TRBV28 CASSLQGYNEQFF
TRBJ2-5 TRBV15 CATSRTDSGPGDQYF
TRBJ2-2 TRBV7-8 CASSLGGSNWFGELFF
TRBJ2-1 TRBV6-5 CASSPIGAARREQFF
TRBJ1-2 TRBV5-6 CASSASTNYGYTF
TRBJ1-1 TRBV20-1 CSAIPTEAFF
TRBJ2-4 TRBV5-8 CASSLEGADDIQYF
TRBJ1-5 TRBV6-5 CANVPGQGNQPQHF
TRBJ1-3 TRBV7-9 CASSLGWGVRSGNTIYF
TRBJ1-2 TRBV14 CASSSRTGGYTF
TRBJ2-2 TRBV5-1 CASSFGPTGRPGELFF
TRBJ2-7 TRBV28 CASSLLAGVDEQYF
TRBJ2-1 TRBV18 CASSPGWGTSGRNEQFF
TRBJ1-1 TRBV4-1 CASSPWWGQQNTEAFF
TRBJ2-5 TRBV25-1 CASSEYYGGNQETQYF
TRBJ2-1 TRBV7-9 CASSHLRYNEQFF
TRBJ1-5 TRBV6-4 CASREDRLRYSNQPQHF
TRBJ2-5 TRBV27 CASSLSLGETQYF
TRBJ2-2 TRBV5-6 CASSPFGLAPNTGELFF
TRBJ2-5 TRBV5-1 CASSSIRGPNKTQYF
TRBJ1-1 TRBV5-1 CASRGQVNTEAFF
TRBJ1-2 TRBV6-6 CASSYPDRGAGYTF
TRBJ1-2 TRBV9 CASSVGQNPNYGYTF
TRBJ2-1 TRBV14 CASSPLLAGNNEQFF
TRBJ2-3 TRBV7-2 CASSLGGTDTQYF